This TCR beta chain was identified during a study of early T cells in non-severe SARS-CoV-2 infection. The overall study: Sequenced bulk RNA came from whole blood that was unsorted, and chains were unpaired. Broader study findings: The matching step, a VDJdb search, favored anti-spike CD8 responses and missed private and CD4 specificities.

This clonotype was detected only a few times. Its antigen is unidentified. Attachment of unique molecular identifiers was made to individual cDNA molecules. Each CDR3 protein is one row after TCRdb ran MiXCR on the 5' RACE reads. The sample holds under 60,000 distinct CDR3 sequences, 10% seen once. The V end was cut by 1 base, the J end by 3 bases, with 10 bases between. The CDR3 is 14 amino acids. The germline gives CDR1 GTSNPN, CDR2 SVGIG (reference sequence). The chain links TRBV30 to TRBJ1-3; D unclear. The sample was whole blood. This clonotype was obtained from an adult who was a healthcare worker with PCR-confirmed SARS-CoV-2 infection or an uninfected control (not recorded which). CDR3 loop: CAWSGGMNGNTIYF. The DNA of the CDR3 is TGTGCCTGGAGTGGCGGGATGAATGGAAACACCATATATTTT. Combining the CDR3 with reference TRBV30 and TRBJ1-3 gives the whole variable domain SQTIHQWPATLVQPVGSPLSLECTVEGTSNPNLYWYRQAAGRGLQLLFYSVGIGQISSEVPQNLSASRPQDRQFILSSKKLLLSDSGFYLCAWSGGMNGNTIYFGEGSWLTVV.